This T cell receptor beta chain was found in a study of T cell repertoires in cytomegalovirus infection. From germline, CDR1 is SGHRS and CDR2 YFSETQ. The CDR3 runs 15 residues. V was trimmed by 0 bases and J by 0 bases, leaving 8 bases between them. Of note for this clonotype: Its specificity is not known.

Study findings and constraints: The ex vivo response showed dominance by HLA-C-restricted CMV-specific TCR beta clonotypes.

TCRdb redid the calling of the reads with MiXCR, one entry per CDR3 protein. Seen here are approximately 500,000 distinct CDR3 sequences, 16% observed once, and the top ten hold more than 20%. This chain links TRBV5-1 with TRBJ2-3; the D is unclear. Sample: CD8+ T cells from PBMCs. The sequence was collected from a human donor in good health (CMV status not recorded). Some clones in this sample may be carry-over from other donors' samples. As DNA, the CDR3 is TGCGCCAGCAGCTTGGAGGTTTCTAGCACAGATACGCAGTATTTT. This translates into CASSLEVSSTDTQYF.